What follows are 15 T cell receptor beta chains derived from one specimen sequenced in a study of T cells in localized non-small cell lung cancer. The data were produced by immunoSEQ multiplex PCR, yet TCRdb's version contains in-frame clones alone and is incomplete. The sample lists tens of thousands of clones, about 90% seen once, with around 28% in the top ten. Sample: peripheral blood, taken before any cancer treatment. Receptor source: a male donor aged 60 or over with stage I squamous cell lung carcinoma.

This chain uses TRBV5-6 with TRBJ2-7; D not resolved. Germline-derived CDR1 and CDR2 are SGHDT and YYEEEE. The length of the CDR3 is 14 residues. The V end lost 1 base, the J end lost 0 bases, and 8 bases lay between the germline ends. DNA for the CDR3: TGTGCCAGCAGCTTGCTTCTCGACTCCTACGAGCAGTACTTC. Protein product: CASSLLLDSYEQYF.

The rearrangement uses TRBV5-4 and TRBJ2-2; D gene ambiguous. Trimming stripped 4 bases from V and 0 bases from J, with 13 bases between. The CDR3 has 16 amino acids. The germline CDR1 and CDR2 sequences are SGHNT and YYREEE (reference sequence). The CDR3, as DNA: TGTGCCAGCAGCGTCACGGGCGGTTCGAACACCGGGGAGCTGTTTTTT. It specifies CASSVTGGSNTGELFF.

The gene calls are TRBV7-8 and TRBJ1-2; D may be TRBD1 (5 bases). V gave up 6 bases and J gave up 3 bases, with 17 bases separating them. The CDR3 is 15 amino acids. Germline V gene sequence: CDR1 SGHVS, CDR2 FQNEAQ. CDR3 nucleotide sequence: TGTGCCAGCAGTTCCGCATATGGGGGGGACTATGGCTACACCTTC. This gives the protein CASSSAYGGDYGYTF.

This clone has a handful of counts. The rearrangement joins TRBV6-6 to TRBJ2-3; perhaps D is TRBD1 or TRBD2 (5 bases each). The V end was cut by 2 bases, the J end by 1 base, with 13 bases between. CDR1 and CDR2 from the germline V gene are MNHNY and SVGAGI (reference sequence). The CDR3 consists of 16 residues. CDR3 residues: CASSYSRDGGTDTQYF. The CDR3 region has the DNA TGTGCCAGCAGTTACAGCCGGGACGGGGGCACAGATACGCAGTATTTT.

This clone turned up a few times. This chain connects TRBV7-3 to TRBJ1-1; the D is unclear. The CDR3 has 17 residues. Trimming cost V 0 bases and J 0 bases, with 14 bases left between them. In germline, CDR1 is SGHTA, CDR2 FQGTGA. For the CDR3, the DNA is TGTGCCAGCAGCTTAACTCCCAGGACGGACCTGAACACTGAAGCTTTCTTT. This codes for CASSLTPRTDLNTEAFF.

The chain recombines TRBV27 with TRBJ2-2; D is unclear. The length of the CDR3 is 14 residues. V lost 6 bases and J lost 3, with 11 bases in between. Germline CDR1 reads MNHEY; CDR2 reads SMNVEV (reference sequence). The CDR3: CASRRTGDTGELFF. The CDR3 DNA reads TGTGCCAGCAGGAGGACGGGTGACACCGGGGAGCTGTTTTTT.

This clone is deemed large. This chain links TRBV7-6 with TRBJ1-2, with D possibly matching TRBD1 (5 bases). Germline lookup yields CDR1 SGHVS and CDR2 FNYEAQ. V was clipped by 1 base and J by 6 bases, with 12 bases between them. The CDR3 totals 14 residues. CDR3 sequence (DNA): TGTGCCAGCAGCTTAGAGACCCGAGGGGATGGCTACACCTTC. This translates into CASSLETRGDGYTF.

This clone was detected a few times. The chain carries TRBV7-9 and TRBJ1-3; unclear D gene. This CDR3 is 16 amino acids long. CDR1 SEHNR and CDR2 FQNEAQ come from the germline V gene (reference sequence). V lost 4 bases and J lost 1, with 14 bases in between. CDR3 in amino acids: CASSSISDASGNTIYF. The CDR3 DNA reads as TGTGCCAGCAGCTCGATCTCGGACGCTTCTGGAAACACCATATATTTT.

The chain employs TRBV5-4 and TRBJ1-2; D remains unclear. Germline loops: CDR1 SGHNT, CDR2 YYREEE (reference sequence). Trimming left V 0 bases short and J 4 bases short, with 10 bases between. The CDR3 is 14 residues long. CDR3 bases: TGTGCCAGCAGCTTGGGAGGGAGCCCCTATGGCTACACCTTC. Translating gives CASSLGGSPYGYTF.

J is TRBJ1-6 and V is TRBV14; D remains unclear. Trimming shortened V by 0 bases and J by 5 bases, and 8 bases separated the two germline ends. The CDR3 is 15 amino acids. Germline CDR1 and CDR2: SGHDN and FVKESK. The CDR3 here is CASSQEPGNNSPLHF. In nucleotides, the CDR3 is TGTGCCAGCAGCCAAGAACCCGGGAATAATTCACCCCTCCACTTT.

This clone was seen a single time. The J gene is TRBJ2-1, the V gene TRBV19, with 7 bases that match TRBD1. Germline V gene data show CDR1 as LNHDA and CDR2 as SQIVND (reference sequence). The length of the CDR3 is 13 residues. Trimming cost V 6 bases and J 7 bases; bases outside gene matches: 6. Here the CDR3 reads CASRIAGGNEQFF. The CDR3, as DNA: TGTGCCAGTAGGATCGCAGGGGGAAATGAGCAGTTCTTC.

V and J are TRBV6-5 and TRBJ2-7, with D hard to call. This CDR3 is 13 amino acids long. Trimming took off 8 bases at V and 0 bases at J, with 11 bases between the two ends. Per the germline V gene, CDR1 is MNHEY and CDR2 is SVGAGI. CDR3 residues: CASSTTYSYEQYF. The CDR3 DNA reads TGTGCCAGCTCTACGACATACTCCTACGAGCAGTACTTC.

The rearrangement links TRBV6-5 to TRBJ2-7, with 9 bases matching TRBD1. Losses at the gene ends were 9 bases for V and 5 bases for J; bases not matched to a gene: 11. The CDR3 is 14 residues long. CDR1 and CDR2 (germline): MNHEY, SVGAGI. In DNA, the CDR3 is TGTGCCAGTCAGTCAGGGACAGGGTACGACGAGCAGTACTTC. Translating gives CASQSGTGYDEQYF.

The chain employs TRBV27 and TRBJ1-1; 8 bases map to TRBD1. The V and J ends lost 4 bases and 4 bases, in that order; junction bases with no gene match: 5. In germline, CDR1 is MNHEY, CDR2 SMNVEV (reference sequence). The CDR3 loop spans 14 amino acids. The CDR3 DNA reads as TGTGCCAGCAGTTGGACAGGGAGGGTCACTGAAGCTTTCTTT. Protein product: CASSWTGRVTEAFF.

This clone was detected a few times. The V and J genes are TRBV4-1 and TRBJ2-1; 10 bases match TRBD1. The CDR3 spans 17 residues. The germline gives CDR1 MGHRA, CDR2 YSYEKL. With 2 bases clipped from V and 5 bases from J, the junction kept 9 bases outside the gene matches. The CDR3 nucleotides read TGCGCCAGCAGCCAACTTACCGGACAGGGGGGGAACAATGAGCAGTTCTTC. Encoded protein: CASSQLTGQGGNNEQFF.